Each of the 14 T cell receptor beta chains below was sequenced from the same sample in a study of shared clonotypes between healthy human individuals. Profiling relied on immunoSEQ multiplex PCR, and the TCRdb table lists in-frame clones only, not all of them. Of about 2 million clones in the sample, roughly 94% were seen once. Input material: naive CD4+ T cells sorted from blood. Subset defined: CD45RA+ positively selected. The source of these receptors is a man younger than 30 in good health.

A word on this clone: Other DNA sequences from this sample encode an identical CDR3 as well. The CDR3 DNA sequence: TGTGCCAGCAGTTACTCGAGACTAGCGGGTAATGAGCAGTTCTTC. Its protein is CASSYSRLAGNEQFF. This chain connects TRBV6-5 to TRBJ2-1; TRBD2 agrees at 10 bases. J lost 7 bases, V lost 0 bases, and 3 bases had no gene match. CDR1 MNHEY and CDR2 SVGAGI come from the germline V gene. The length of the CDR3 is 15 residues.

The chain uses TRBV5-1 and TRBJ2-7; weak D call: TRBD2 (7 bases). The CDR3 is 15 residues long. CDR1 and CDR2 from the germline V gene are SGHRS and YFSETQ. Between the trimmed V and J ends, which lost 4 bases and 0 bases, there was a span of 14 bases. The CDR3 is CASSGTNRASYEQYF. Written as DNA, the CDR3 is TGCGCCAGCAGCGGGACTAACAGGGCCTCCTACGAGCAGTACTTC.

CDR3 nucleotides: TGTGCCAGCAGCCATCGCCGGGACAGGGTATGGGAGACCCAGTACTTC. It is translated as CASSHRRDRVWETQYF. The chain combines TRBV7-6 with TRBJ2-5, with TRBD1 matching 9 bases. Trimming took 5 bases from V and 5 from J; bases not matched to a gene: 12. This CDR3 is built from 16 residues. Germline assignment: CDR1 SGHVS and CDR2 FNYEAQ.

Notes on this clone: The sample contains more than one DNA sequence encoding this CDR3. The chain carries TRBV7-2 and TRBJ2-7, with D hard to call. The germline V gene encodes CDR1 SGHTA and CDR2 FQGNSA. Trimming pared 1 base from V and 2 bases from J, leaving 6 bases between. The CDR3 contains 13 residues. The CDR3 is CASSLVSAYEQYF. The CDR3 coding sequence is TGTGCCAGCAGCTTAGTAAGCGCCTACGAGCAGTACTTC.

The chain carries TRBV18 and TRBJ1-5; no clear D gene. Germline CDR1 is KGHSH and CDR2 is LQKENI. The CDR3 contains 17 residues. V dropped 2 bases and J dropped 0 bases, with 14 bases sitting between them. The CDR3 bases are TGTGCCAGCTCACCATCGGGGATCGATTATAGCAATCAGCCCCAGCATTTT. Translating it yields CASSPSGIDYSNQPQHF.

The V call is TRBV10-3, the J call TRBJ2-7, with a weak D call TRBD1 (6 bases). V was trimmed by 11 bases and J by 4 bases, leaving 21 bases between them. This CDR3 is 14 amino acids long. Germline CDR1 and CDR2: ENHRY and SYGVKD. The DNA for the CDR3 is TGTGCCGTCCGGCCTATATTACAGGGTTACGAGCAGTACTTC. Amino acid sequence: CAVRPILQGYEQYF.

The chain joins TRBV14 to TRBJ1-2; D is uncertain. V was shortened by 2 bases and J by 5 bases, with 9 bases between the two germline ends. CDR3 size: 13 residues. Looked up from germline, CDR1 is SGHDN and CDR2 is FVKESK. The CDR3 nucleotides are TGTGCCAGCAGCCAAACTACTCATTATGGCTACACCTTC. This gives the protein CASSQTTHYGYTF.

The gene calls are TRBV28 and TRBJ2-3; D gene uncertain. The CDR3 is 12 residues long. CDR1 and CDR2 from the germline V gene are MDHEN and SYDVKM. With 7 bases removed from V and 3 bases from J, the gap between germline ends came to 8 bases. This CDR3 is CASNARTDTQYF. CDR3 in DNA: TGTGCCAGCAATGCCAGGACAGATACGCAGTATTTT.

The chain joins TRBV5-8 to TRBJ1-6; a possible D gene is TRBD1 (5 bases). V was cut by 5 bases and J by 8 bases, with 14 bases left in between. Looked up from germline, CDR1 is SGHTS and CDR2 is YDEGEE. The CDR3 is 14 residues long. The CDR3 DNA follows: TGTGCCAGCAGTTCGGGGCTATTTTATTCACCCCTCCACTTT. Translating gives CASSSGLFYSPLHF.

The gene calls are TRBV7-9 and TRBJ1-3; the D is unclear. CDR3 size: 15 residues. The germline V gene has CDR1 SEHNR and CDR2 FQNEAQ (reference sequence). The V end was cut by 0 bases, the J end by 2 bases, with 8 bases between. The CDR3 region has the DNA TGTGCCAGCAGCTTAGCGCGGCAGCCTGGAAACACCATATATTTT. Protein product: CASSLARQPGNTIYF.

Details on this clone: Other DNA sequences within the sample encode an identical CDR3. The chain uses TRBV5-1 and TRBJ2-3; possible D gene TRBD2, 5 bases. The CDR3 extends over 15 amino acids. Trimming removed 0 bases at V and 0 bases at J, with 8 bases between. The V gene's germline CDR1 is SGHRS and CDR2 YFSETQ. CDR3 sequence reads: CASSLAAASTDTQYF. CDR3 nucleotides: TGCGCCAGCAGCTTGGCAGCGGCTAGCACAGATACGCAGTATTTT. Full variable domain (rest looked up from reference TRBV5-1 and TRBJ2-3): KAGVTQTPRYLIKTRGQQVTLSCSPISGHRSVSWYQQTPGQGLQFLFEYFSETQRNKGNFPGRFSGRQFSNSRSEMNVSTLELGDSALYLCASSLAAASTDTQYFGPGTRLTVL.

This rearrangement joins TRBV28 to TRBJ1-2; TRBD1 matches 7 bases. The trim removed 5 bases at V and 4 bases at J, leaving 7 bases unmatched. Germline-derived CDR1 and CDR2 are MDHEN and SYDVKM. The CDR3 has 14 residues. CDR3 coding DNA: TGTGCCAGCAGTACCACAGGGGATGGCTATGGCTACACCTTC. Translation: CASSTTGDGYGYTF.

V is TRBV19 and J is TRBJ2-7, with D hard to call. Germline values: CDR1 LNHDA, CDR2 SQIVND (reference sequence). This CDR3 contains 14 residues. V was trimmed by 3 bases and J by 6 bases, leaving 15 bases between them. Written as DNA, the CDR3 is TGTGCCAGTAGTATGGAGCAGCAAAACGGCGAGCAGTACTTC. It translates to CASSMEQQNGEQYF.

This rearrangement joins TRBV6-5 to TRBJ1-2; a possible D gene is TRBD1 (5 bases). CDR3 length: 14 residues. Germline CDR1 is MNHEY and CDR2 is SVGAGI. The germline V and J ends were trimmed by 2 bases and 7 bases, with 14 bases remaining between them. CDR3 region: CASSYEAGSGGYTF. The CDR3 DNA reads TGTGCCAGCAGTTACGAGGCAGGGAGCGGTGGCTACACCTTC.